The TCR beta chain under discussion was sequenced for a study of identical twins. The sample holds many counts of this clonotype. The target antigen is unknown. Unique molecular identifiers were present on cDNA, and template switching added a universal primer site. One entry per CDR3 protein, called by TCRdb with MiXCR from the 5' RACE reads. Among under 500,000 distinct CDR3 sequences listed, approximately 14% were seen once. Per the germline V gene, CDR1 is LNHNV and CDR2 is YYDKDF (reference sequence). The CDR3 consists of 15 residues. V shed 1 base and J shed 6 bases, with 13 bases lying between them. Whole-study findings and limits: Carriage of fewer insertions was seen in abundant cord blood beta clonotypes, whereas memory repertoires showed none.

These data also formed part of another study, on yellow fever vaccine responses in identical twins.

The receptor comes from a woman between 18 and 30 years old in good health. The sequencing sample was made of CD4+ T cells sorted from blood. This rearrangement joins TRBV15 to TRBJ2-1; no clear D. DNA for the CDR3: TGTGCCACCAGCAGAGTAGGCGGCCCGGCCAATGAGCAGTTCTTC. It is translated as CATSRVGGPANEQFF.